This T cell receptor beta chain emerged from a study of CD8 T cells in ankylosing spondylitis. Making use of molecular barcodes, quantitative 5'-RACE generated TCR beta libraries. TCRdb itself ran the 5' RACE reads through MiXCR, one entry per CDR3 protein. The repertoire includes approximately 400,000 distinct CDR3 sequences, roughly 26% of them detected once, and over 0.8% sits in the top ten. Overall study findings and caveats: A motif in TCR beta, a set of under ten highly homologous variants, appeared characteristic of ankylosing spondylitis blood.

CDR3 size: 11 residues. V was shortened by 7 bases and J by 4 bases, with 8 bases between the two germline ends. The germline gives CDR1 SQVTM, CDR2 ANQGSEA. This clonotype has just a few counts. Its antigen remains unknown. This sequence joins TRBV29-1 and TRBJ1-3; D is undetermined. This clonotype was sampled from a male donor with ankylosing spondylitis. The sample taken for sequencing was blood, either unsorted or a sorted T cell fraction (not recorded which). The CDR3 coding sequence is TGCAGCGCCGAAGGAGGAAACACCATATATTTT. Its translation: CSAEGGNTIYF.